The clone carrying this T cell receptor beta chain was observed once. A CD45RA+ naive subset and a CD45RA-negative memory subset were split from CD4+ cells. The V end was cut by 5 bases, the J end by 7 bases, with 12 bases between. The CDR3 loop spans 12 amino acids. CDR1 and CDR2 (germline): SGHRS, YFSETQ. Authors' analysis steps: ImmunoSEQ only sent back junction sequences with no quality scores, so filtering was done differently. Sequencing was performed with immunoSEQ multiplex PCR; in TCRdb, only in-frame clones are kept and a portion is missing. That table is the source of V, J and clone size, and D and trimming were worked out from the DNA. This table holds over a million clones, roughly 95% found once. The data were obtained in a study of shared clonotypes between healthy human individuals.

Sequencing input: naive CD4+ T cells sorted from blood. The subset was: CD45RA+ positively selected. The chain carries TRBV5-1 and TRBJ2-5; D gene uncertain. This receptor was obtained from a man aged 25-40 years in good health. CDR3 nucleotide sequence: TGCGCCAGCAGACCGTTGGTCGGGACCCAGTACTTC. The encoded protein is CASRPLVGTQYF.